This TCR beta chain was captured by sequencing in a study of blood T cell repertoires in COVID-19. Study overall: Acute and convalescent COVID-19 samples came from the United States, Italy and Spain. The cDNA or gDNA used as material had been derived from T cells, B-cell-depleted T cells, or PBMCs.

This clone has just a few counts. Trimming removed 4 bases from V and 0 bases from J, with 13 bases in between. The germline CDR1 and CDR2 sequences are LNHDA and SQIVND (reference sequence). This CDR3 has 16 amino acids. Original data processing: How many nucleated cells were present was estimated from reference gene primer amplification. Only in-frame clones appear in the TCRdb table, and some are missing; sequencing was by immunoSEQ multiplex PCR. V and J calls and clone size come straight from that table; D and trimming were deduced from the DNA. The sample has approximately 50,000 clones, 87% seen once; the top ten hold about 5%.

This sequence was found in a human donor in a cohort sampled during active COVID-19. The chain employs TRBV19 and TRBJ1-3, with D perhaps TRBD1 (6 bases). Sequencing input: peripheral blood. CDR3 DNA sequence: TGTGCCAGTAGTACCACAGGGAGAGGCTCTGGAAACACCATATATTTT. It is translated as CASSTTGRGSGNTIYF. Full variable domain (rest looked up from reference TRBV19 and TRBJ1-3): DGGITQSPKYLFRKEGQNVTLSCEQNLNHDAMYWYRQDPGQGLRLIYYSQIVNDFQKGDIAEGYSVSREKKESFPLTVTSAQKNPTAFYLCASSTTGRGSGNTIYFGEGSWLTVV.